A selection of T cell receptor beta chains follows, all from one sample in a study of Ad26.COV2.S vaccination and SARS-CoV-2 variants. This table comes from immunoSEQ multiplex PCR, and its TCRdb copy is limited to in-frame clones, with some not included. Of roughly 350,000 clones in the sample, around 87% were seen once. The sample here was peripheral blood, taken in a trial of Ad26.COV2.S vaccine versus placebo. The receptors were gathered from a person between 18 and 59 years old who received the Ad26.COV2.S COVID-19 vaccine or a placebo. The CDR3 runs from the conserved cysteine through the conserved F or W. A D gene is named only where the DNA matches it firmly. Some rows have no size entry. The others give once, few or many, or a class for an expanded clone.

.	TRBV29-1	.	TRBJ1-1	CSVEGLMNTEAFF	TGCAGCGTTGAGGGACTCATGAACACTGAAGCTTTCTTT
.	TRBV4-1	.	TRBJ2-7	CASSQGTGAAPYEQYF	TGCGCCAGCAGCCAAGGGACGGGTGCGGCTCCCTACGAGCAGTACTTC
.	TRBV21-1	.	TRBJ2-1	CASSKRDTSDEQFF	TGTGCCAGCAGCAAAAGGGACACCTCGGATGAGCAGTTCTTC
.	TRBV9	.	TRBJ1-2	CASSVDEHGYTF	TGTGCCAGCAGCGTAGACGAGCATGGCTACACCTTC
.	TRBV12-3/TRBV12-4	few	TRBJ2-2	CASSGGTESF	TGTGCCAGCAGTGGCGGGACAGAGTCGTTT
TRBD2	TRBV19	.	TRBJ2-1	CASSIGTSGEYNEQFF	TGTGCCAGTAGTATTGGGACTAGCGGAGAGTACAATGAGCAGTTCTTC
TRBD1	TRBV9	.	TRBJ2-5	CASSVSAGTEGETQYF	TGTGCCAGCAGCGTGAGTGCCGGGACAGAAGGAGAGACCCAGTACTTC
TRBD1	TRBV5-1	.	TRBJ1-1	CASSYYSWTGVSQEAFF	TGCGCCAGCAGCTATTATTCTTGGACAGGGGTTTCCCAGGAAGCTTTCTTT
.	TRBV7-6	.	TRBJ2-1	CASSLVQGTEQFF	TGTGCCAGCAGCTTAGTGCAGGGCACTGAGCAGTTCTTC
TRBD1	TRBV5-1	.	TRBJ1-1	CASSWQGEVNTEAFF	TGCGCCAGCAGCTGGCAGGGGGAAGTGAACACTGAAGCTTTCTTT
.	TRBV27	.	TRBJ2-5	CASSLLGVEETQYF	TGTGCCAGCAGTTTACTCGGAGTCGAGGAGACCCAGTACTTC
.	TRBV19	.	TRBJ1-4	CASSLGTSANEKLFF	TGTGCCAGTAGTCTCGGTACCTCTGCTAATGAAAAACTGTTTTTT
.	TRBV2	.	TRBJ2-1	CASRLGGGSEQFF	TGTGCCAGCAGATTAGGAGGCGGCAGCGAGCAGTTCTTC
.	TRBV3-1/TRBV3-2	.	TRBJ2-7	CASSPRLGGRSYEQYF	TGTGCCAGCAGCCCGCGACTAGGGGGGAGGTCCTACGAGCAGTACTTC
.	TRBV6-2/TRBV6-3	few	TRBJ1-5	CASSLGEGITNQPQHF	TGTGCCAGCAGTCTCGGGGAGGGGATAACGAATCAGCCCCAGCATTTT
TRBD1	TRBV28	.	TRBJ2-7	CASSLSGTGRYGYEQYF	TGTGCCAGCAGTCTATCCGGGACAGGGAGATACGGCTACGAGCAGTACTTC
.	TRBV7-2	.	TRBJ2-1	CASSRGGGSYNEQFF	TGTGCCAGCAGCCGGGGAGGGGGATCCTACAATGAGCAGTTCTTC
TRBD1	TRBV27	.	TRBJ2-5	CASSRGQAGLTQYF	TGTGCCAGCAGCCGGGGACAGGCCGGGTTGACCCAGTACTTC
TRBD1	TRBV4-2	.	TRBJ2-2	CASSQGDRGRVGELFF	TGTGCCAGCAGCCAAGGAGACAGGGGGCGCGTCGGGGAGCTGTTTTTT
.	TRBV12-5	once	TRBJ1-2	CASGSLDRYYGYTF	TGTGCTAGTGGTTCTTTGGACAGATACTATGGCTACACCTTC
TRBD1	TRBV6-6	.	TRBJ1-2	CASTRDRGLWGYTF	TGTGCCAGCACCAGGGACAGGGGGCTGTGGGGCTACACCTTC
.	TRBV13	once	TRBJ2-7	CATGEPGDEQYF	TGTGCCACCGGGGAGCCTGGGGACGAGCAGTACTTC
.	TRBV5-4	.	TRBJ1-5	CASRNMDSNQPQHF	TGTGCCAGCAGGAACATGGATAGCAATCAGCCCCAGCATTTT
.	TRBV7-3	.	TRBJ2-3	CASSLGPTDTQYF	TGTGCCAGCAGCTTAGGCCCCACAGATACGCAGTATTTT
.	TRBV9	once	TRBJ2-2	CASSEGRLNTGELFF	TGTGCCAGCAGCGAGGGACGGTTAAACACCGGGGAGCTGTTTTTT
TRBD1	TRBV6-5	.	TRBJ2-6	CASRRDRGGANVLTF	TGTGCCAGCAGGCGCGACAGGGGAGGGGCCAACGTCCTGACTTTC
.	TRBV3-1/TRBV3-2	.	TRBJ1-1	CASKGRGWLGSNTEAFF	TGTGCCAGCAAAGGGAGGGGTTGGCTAGGGTCGAACACTGAAGCTTTCTTT
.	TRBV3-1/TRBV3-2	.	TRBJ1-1	CASSQDTVNTEAFF	TGTGCCAGCAGCCAAGACACGGTGAACACTGAAGCTTTCTTT
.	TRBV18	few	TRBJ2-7	CASSPRDGTYEQYF	TGTGCCAGCTCGCCGAGGGACGGTACCTACGAGCAGTACTTC
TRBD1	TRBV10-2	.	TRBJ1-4	CASSGQGGNEKLFF	TGCGCCAGCAGTGGACAGGGGGGTAATGAAAAACTGTTTTTT
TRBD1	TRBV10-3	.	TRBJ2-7	CAISELGQGRDEQYF	TGTGCCATCAGTGAGCTCGGACAGGGTCGGGACGAGCAGTACTTC
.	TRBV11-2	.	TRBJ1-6	CASRLVGNRSPLHF	TGTGCCAGCAGGCTAGTAGGAAATAGATCACCCCTCCACTTT
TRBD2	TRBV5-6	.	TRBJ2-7	CASSSFSGGVSYEQYF	TGTGCCAGCAGCTCATTTAGCGGGGGGGTTTCCTACGAGCAGTACTTC
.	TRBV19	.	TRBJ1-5	CASSKVLRVNQPQHF	TGTGCCAGTAGTAAAGTTCTCAGGGTCAATCAGCCCCAGCATTTT
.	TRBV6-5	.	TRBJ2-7	CASSRGVYEQYF	TGTGCCAGCAGCCGCGGGGTGTACGAGCAGTACTTC
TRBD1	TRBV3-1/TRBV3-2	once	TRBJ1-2	CASSRPGQGRGGYTF	TGTGCCAGCAGCCGTCCGGGACAGGGGAGGGGTGGCTACACCTTC
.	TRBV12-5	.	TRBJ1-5	CASGLVPDSASNQPQHF	TGTGCTAGTGGTTTGGTACCGGACAGTGCTAGCAATCAGCCCCAGCATTTT
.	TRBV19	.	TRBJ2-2	CASSTSNTGELFF	TGTGCCAGTAGTACGAGTAACACCGGGGAGCTGTTTTTT
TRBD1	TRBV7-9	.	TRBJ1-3	CASSPTGNSGNTIYF	TGTGCCAGCAGCCCGACAGGGAACTCTGGAAACACCATATATTTT
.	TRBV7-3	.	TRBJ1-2	CASSNKSGANYGYTF	TGTGCCAGCAGCAATAAATCAGGGGCGAACTATGGCTACACCTTC
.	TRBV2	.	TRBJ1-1	CASEQDPNTEAFF	TGTGCCAGCGAACAGGACCCTAACACTGAAGCTTTCTTT
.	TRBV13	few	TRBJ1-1	CASSPQGRGAFF	TGTGCCAGCAGCCCACAGGGCCGAGGAGCTTTCTTT
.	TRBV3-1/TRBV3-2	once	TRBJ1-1	CASSQFRANTEAFF	TGTGCCAGCAGCCAATTCAGGGCGAACACTGAAGCTTTCTTT
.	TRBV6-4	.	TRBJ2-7	CASSDSISRQGYEQYF	TGTGCCAGCAGTGACTCGATTTCCCGGCAGGGCTACGAGCAGTACTTC